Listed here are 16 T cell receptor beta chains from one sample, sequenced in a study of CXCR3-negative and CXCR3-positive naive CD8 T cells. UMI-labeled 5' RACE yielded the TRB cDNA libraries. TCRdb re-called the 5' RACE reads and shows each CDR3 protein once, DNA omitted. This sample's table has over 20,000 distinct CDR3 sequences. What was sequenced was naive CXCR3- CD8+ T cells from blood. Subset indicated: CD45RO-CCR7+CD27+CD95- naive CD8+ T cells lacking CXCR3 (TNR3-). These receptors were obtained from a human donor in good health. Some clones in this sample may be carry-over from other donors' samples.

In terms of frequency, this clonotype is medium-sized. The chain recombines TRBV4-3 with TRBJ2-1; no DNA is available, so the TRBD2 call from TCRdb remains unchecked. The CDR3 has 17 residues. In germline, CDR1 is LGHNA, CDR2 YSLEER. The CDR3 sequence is CASSQDQRAAPYNEQFF.

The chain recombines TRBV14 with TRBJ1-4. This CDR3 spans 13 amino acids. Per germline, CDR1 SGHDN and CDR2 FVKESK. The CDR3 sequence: CASSQVIREKLFF.

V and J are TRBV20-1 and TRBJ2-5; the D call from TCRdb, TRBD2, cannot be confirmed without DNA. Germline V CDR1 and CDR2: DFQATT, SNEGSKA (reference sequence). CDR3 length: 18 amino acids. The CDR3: CSARDPGTSGGQLETQYF.

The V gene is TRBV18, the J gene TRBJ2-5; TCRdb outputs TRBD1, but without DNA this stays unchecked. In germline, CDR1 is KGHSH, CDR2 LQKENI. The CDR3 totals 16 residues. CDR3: CASSPPGDRGSETQYF.

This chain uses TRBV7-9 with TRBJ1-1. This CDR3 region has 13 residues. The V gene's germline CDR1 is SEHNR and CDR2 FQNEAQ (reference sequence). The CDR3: CASSELGNTEAFF.

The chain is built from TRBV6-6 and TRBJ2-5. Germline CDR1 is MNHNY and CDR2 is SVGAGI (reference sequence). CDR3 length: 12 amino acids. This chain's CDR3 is CASSSDQETQYF.

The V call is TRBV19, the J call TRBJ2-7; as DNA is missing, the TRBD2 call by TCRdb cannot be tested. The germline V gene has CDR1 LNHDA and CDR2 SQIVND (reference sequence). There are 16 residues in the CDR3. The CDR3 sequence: CASSIDELAGRYEQYF.

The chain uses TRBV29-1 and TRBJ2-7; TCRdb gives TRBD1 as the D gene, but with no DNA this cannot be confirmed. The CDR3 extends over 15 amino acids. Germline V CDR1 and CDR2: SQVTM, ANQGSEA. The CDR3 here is CSVCLPDRVSYEQYF.

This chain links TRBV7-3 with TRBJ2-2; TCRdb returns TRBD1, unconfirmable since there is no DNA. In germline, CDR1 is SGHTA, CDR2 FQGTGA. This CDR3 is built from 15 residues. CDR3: CASSPDRGYFGELFF.

The CDR3 protein is CASSDPGLAGAYEQYF. This rearrangement joins TRBV7-2 to TRBJ2-7; the D call of TRBD2 rests on TCRdb alone, since no DNA is present to check it. This CDR3 contains 16 residues. Looked up from germline, CDR1 is SGHTA and CDR2 is FQGNSA. Using reference TRBV7-2 and TRBJ2-7 for the parts outside the CDR3, the full variable domain is GAGVSQSPSNKVTEKGKDVELRCDPISGHTALYWYRQSLGQGLEFLIYFQGNSAPDKSGLPSDRFSAERTGGSVSTLTIQRTQQEDSAVYLCASSDPGLAGAYEQYFGPGTRLTVT.

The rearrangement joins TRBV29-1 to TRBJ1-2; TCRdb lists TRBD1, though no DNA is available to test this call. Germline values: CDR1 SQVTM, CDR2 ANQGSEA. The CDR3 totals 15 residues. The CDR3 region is CSFSQNSGAYYGYTF.

The CDR3 here is CASSLEDMRMGYEQYF. J is TRBJ2-7 and V is TRBV7-2. The CDR3 is 16 residues long. Germline assignment: CDR1 SGHTA and CDR2 FQGNSA. Looking up the rest from reference TRBV7-2 and TRBJ2-7 gives the full variable domain: GAGVSQSPSNKVTEKGKDVELRCDPISGHTALYWYRQSLGQGLEFLIYFQGNSAPDKSGLPSDRFSAERTGGSVSTLTIQRTQQEDSAVYLCASSLEDMRMGYEQYFGPGTRLTVT.

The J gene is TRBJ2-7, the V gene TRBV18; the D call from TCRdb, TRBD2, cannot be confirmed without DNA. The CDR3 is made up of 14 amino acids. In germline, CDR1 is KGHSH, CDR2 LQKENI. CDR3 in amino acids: CASSKGDSFYEQYF.

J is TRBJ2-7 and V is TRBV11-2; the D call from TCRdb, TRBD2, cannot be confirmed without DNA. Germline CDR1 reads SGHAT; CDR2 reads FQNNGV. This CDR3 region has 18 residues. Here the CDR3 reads CASSLNPGTSGLTYEQYF. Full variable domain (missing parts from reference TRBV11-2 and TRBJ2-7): EAGVAQSPRYKIIEKRQSVAFWCNPISGHATLYWYQQILGQGPKLLIQFQNNGVVDDSQLPKDRFSAERLKGVDSTLKIQPAKLEDSAVYLCASSLNPGTSGLTYEQYFGPGTRLTVT.

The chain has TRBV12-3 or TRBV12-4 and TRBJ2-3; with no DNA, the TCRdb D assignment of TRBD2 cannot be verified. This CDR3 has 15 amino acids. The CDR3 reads CASSRHSRFADTQYF.

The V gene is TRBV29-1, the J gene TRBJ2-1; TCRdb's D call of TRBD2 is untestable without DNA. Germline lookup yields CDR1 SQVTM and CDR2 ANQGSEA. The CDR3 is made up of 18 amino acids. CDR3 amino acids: CSVEGTSGRARSYNEQFF.